This T cell receptor (beta chain) came from a study of graft-versus-host responses after intestinal transplantation. Study in general: Once they had received anti-thymocyte globulin induction, all recipients took tacrolimus and steroids for three to four years.

General study results and limits: GvH clonotypes were identified within recipient marrow, with a subset emerging first in ileum or blood.

As concerns this clone: The antigen is undetermined.

The repertoire was sequenced with immunoSEQ multiplex PCR; TCRdb's copy has only in-frame clones and lacks some. The sample consists of 90,000 to 120,000 clones, approximately 86% of them appearing once. The germline V and J ends were trimmed by 5 bases and 6 bases, with 14 bases remaining between them. Germline CDR1 MNHEY, CDR2 SVGAGI. The CDR3 sequence is 14 residues long. The chain has TRBV6-5 and TRBJ1-5; D is possibly TRBD1 (6 bases). The source is a human donor who was the organ donor for an intestinal transplant. Source: unstimulated CD4+ T cells sorted from spleen or lymph node cells, taken before transplant. CDR3 loop: CASSGDIGIQPQHF. The CDR3 DNA follows: TGTGCCAGCAGTGGGGACATCGGGATTCAGCCCCAGCATTTT.